The 26 T cell receptor beta chains listed next were all sequenced from one sample in a study of blood T cells in healthy people across ages. A second PCR, run for about 6 to 11 cycles, used a sample-barcoded 5' primer plus a J-beta primer mix. TCRdb used MiXCR to reprocess the 5' RACE reads, holding one entry per CDR3 protein. The sample consists of about 1.5 million distinct CDR3 sequences, 35% to 45% of them appearing once. The sequenced sample was blood. Source of these receptors: a woman under 30 in good health.

This clonotype was seen a few times. V is TRBV20-1 and J is TRBJ2-7; D call uncertain. The CDR3 extends over 12 amino acids. The V end lost 6 bases, the J end lost 3 bases, and 12 bases lay between the germline ends. CDR1 is DFQATT and CDR2 is SNEGSKA in the germline V gene (reference sequence). CDR3 amino acids: CSAFRDGYEQYF. CDR3 bases: TGCAGTGCATTTAGAGATGGCTACGAGCAGTACTTC.

This clonotype was picked up a small number of times. An end of the junction differs from the germline gene, which may be a read error. The CDR3 spells CASNYGLAGVLWNEQFF. CDR3 nucleotides: TGTGCCAGCAATTACGGACTAGCGGGGGTCCTTTGGAATGAGCAGTTCTTC. The chain carries TRBV6-2 or TRBV6-3 and TRBJ2-1; TRBD2 matches 13 bases. There are 17 residues in the CDR3. Germline CDR1 MNHEY, CDR2 SVGEGT.

The chain carries TRBV5-4 and TRBJ2-1; 9 bases fit TRBD2. Germline V gene sequence: CDR1 SGHNT, CDR2 YYREEE (reference sequence). This CDR3 spans 16 amino acids. J lost 6 bases, V lost 0 bases, and 7 bases had no gene match. The CDR3 DNA reads TGTGCCAGCAGCTTGGGGGGAGCGGGAGGTTTCAATGAGCAGTTCTTC. Its translation is CASSLGGAGGFNEQFF.

The chain links TRBV27 to TRBJ2-1, with D possibly being TRBD2 (5 bases). The CDR3 runs 14 residues. Between the trimmed V and J ends, which lost 3 bases and 10 bases, there was a span of 16 bases. Germline CDR1 is MNHEY and CDR2 is SMNVEV (reference sequence). The CDR3 region is CASSFAAGWGEQFF. CDR3 sequence (DNA): TGTGCCAGCAGTTTTGCGGCGGGTTGGGGAGAGCAGTTCTTC.

This clonotype came up a few times. The V and J genes are TRBV6-2 or TRBV6-3 and TRBJ2-7, with D hard to call. CDR1 and CDR2 (germline): MNHEY, SVGEGT. The V end was cut by 7 bases, the J end by 5 bases, with 9 bases between. The CDR3 is 11 amino acids. This chain's CDR3 is CASTSTHEQYF. DNA of the CDR3: TGTGCCAGCACCTCGACCCACGAGCAGTACTTC.

This clonotype was seen a handful of times. The genes are TRBV12-3 or TRBV12-4 and TRBJ1-2, with 7 bases matching TRBD1. Trimming removed 6 bases from V and 4 bases from J; junction bases left unmatched: 11. This CDR3 has 15 residues. DNA for the CDR3: TGTGCCAGCAGCCTAGACAGGGAACACGCCTATGGCTACACCTTC. Its protein is CASSLDREHAYGYTF.

The chain combines TRBV28 with TRBJ1-4; D ambiguous. The CDR3 totals 13 residues. CDR1 MDHEN and CDR2 SYDVKM come from the germline V gene. Trimming removed 5 bases from V and 8 bases from J, with 12 bases in between. CDR3 nucleotide sequence: TGTGCCAGCAGTGTATTTACCAGGGAAAAACTGTTTTTT. Translated, it gives CASSVFTREKLFF.

CDR3 sequence: CASSPTTSGGASQYF. DNA of the CDR3: TGTGCCAGCAGCCCGACGACTAGCGGGGGGGCCTCACAGTACTTC. The V and J genes are TRBV9 and TRBJ2-7; 14 nucleotides align to TRBD2. V shed 4 bases, J shed 10 bases, and the junction held 10 bases outside the gene matches. The CDR3 totals 15 residues. In germline, CDR1 is SGDLS, CDR2 YYNGEE. Combining the CDR3 with reference TRBV9 and TRBJ2-7 gives the whole variable domain DSGVTQTPKHLITATGQRVTLRCSPRSGDLSVYWYQQSLDQGLQFLIQYYNGEERAKGNILERFSAQQFPDLHSELNLSSLELGDSALYFCASSPTTSGGASQYFGPGTRLTVT.

The chain uses TRBV7-9 and TRBJ2-7, with 9 bases identical to TRBD2. CDR3 length: 16 amino acids. Per the germline V gene, CDR1 is SEHNR and CDR2 is FQNEAQ (reference sequence). The J segment lost 4 bases and the V segment lost 0 bases, leaving 7 bases of the junction unmatched. The CDR3 DNA reads as TGTGCCAGCAGCTTAGCGTGGTCTAGCGGGGAGTACGAGCAGTACTTC. It specifies CASSLAWSSGEYEQYF. Full variable domain (outside the CDR3, taken from reference TRBV7-9 and TRBJ2-7): DTGVSQNPRHKITKRGQNVTFRCDPISEHNRLYWYRQTLGQGPEFLTYFQNEAQLEKSRLLSDRFSAERPKGSFSTLEIQRTEQGDSAMYLCASSLAWSSGEYEQYFGPGTRLTVT.

The gene calls are TRBV6-2 or TRBV6-3 and TRBJ2-7; D may match TRBD1 or TRBD2 (5 bases each). CDR3 length equals 15 residues. Trimming shortened V by 2 bases and J by 5 bases, and 16 bases separated the two germline ends. Germline values: CDR1 MNHEY, CDR2 SVGEGT. Here the CDR3 DNA reads TGTGCCAGCAGTTACCCCCGGGGCGCCCCGGACGAGCAGTACTTC. It is translated as CASSYPRGAPDEQYF.

V gene TRBV7-3 combines with J gene TRBJ2-1; D is unclear. Per germline, CDR1 SGHTA and CDR2 FQGTGA. The V end was cut by 8 bases, the J end by 9 bases, with 5 bases between. The CDR3 loop spans 9 amino acids. The CDR3: CASSAEQFF. CDR3 DNA sequence: TGTGCCAGCTCGGCTGAGCAGTTCTTC.

The chain is built from TRBV24-1 and TRBJ1-5; weak D call: TRBD1 (5 bases). V gave up 3 bases and J gave up 0 bases, with 8 bases separating them. The CDR3 has 15 amino acids. Germline CDR1 KGHDR, CDR2 SFDVKD. CDR3 sequence: CATSDGDGSNQPQHF. The CDR3 DNA reads TGTGCCACCAGTGATGGGGACGGTAGCAATCAGCCCCAGCATTTT.

CDR3 DNA: TGTGCCAGCAGCTTGGCTCCGGGGGCTTACACTGAAGCTTTCTTT. Residues: CASSLAPGAYTEAFF. J is TRBJ1-1 and V is TRBV5-6, with D perhaps matching TRBD1 (6 bases). The V end was cut by 0 bases, the J end by 3 bases, with 12 bases between. The CDR3 spans 15 residues. CDR1 SGHDT and CDR2 YYEEEE come from the germline V gene.

The CDR3 loop is CASSTLGLAREQFF. CDR3 DNA sequence: TGTGCCAGCAGTACCCTAGGACTAGCTAGGGAGCAGTTCTTC. This chain links TRBV2 with TRBJ2-1, with 8 bases matching TRBD2. CDR1 is SNHLY, CDR2 FYNNEI, per germline. This CDR3 is 14 amino acids long. V was pared by 5 bases and J by 10 bases, with 10 bases of the junction left unmatched. Full variable domain (rest looked up from reference TRBV2 and TRBJ2-1): EPEVTQTPSHQVTQMGQEVILRCVPISNHLYFYWYRQILGQKVEFLVSFYNNEISEKSEIFDDQFSVERPDGSNFTLKIRSTKLEDSAMYFCASSTLGLAREQFFGPGTRLTVL.

V gene TRBV12-3 or TRBV12-4 combines with J gene TRBJ1-1; TRBD1 might be the D (5 bases). The CDR3 has 16 amino acids. The ends were cut back, 4 bases at V and 1 base at J, with 16 bases in the middle. The CDR3 sequence is CASSSMGGGENTEAFF. The CDR3 DNA sequence: TGTGCCAGCAGTTCAATGGGTGGGGGTGAGAACACTGAAGCTTTCTTT.

This clonotype has a handful of counts. The chain employs TRBV12-3 or TRBV12-4 and TRBJ1-1; 10 bases are a match to TRBD1. V was clipped by 5 bases and J by 11 bases; unmatched bases: 8. The CDR3 covers 13 residues. CDR3 DNA: TGTGCCAGCAGTGTAGACAGGGGGCGGACGGCTTTCTTT. It yields the protein CASSVDRGRTAFF.

In its sample, this clonotype was seen a few times. The chain employs TRBV6-2 or TRBV6-3 and TRBJ1-2, with D unresolved. Trimming removed 0 bases at V and 8 bases at J, with 13 bases between. Per germline, CDR1 MNHEY and CDR2 SVGEGT. The CDR3 is 14 residues long. The CDR3 is CASSYSHRLCGYTF. The CDR3 DNA follows: TGTGCCAGCAGTTACTCGCACCGGCTATGCGGCTACACCTTC.

This clonotype was seen more than once but under ten times. One junction end disagrees with the germline gene, perhaps due to a read error. The V and J genes are TRBV30 and TRBJ1-6; D is ambiguous. This CDR3 has 13 residues. CDR1 GTSNPN and CDR2 SVGIG come from the germline V gene (reference sequence). The CDR3 nucleotides are TGTGCCTGGACCGCCTCCCTTAATTCATCCCTCCACTTT. Translated: CAWTASLNSSLHF. The full variable domain, with the rest looked up from reference TRBV30 and TRBJ1-6, is SQTIHQWPATLVQPVGSPLSLECTVEGTSNPNLYWYRQAAGRGLQLLFYSVGIGQISSEVPQNLSASRPQDRQFILSSKKLLLSDSGFYLCAWTASLNSSLHFGNGTRLTVT.

V is TRBV20-1 and J is TRBJ2-7, with 8 bases that match TRBD2. Germline-derived CDR1 and CDR2 are DFQATT and SNEGSKA (reference sequence). V lost 5 bases to trimming and J lost 2 bases; unmatched junction nucleotides: 8. The CDR3 extends over 14 amino acids. The DNA for the CDR3 is TGCAGTGCTGAGCGGGGGACCGCAACCTACGAGCAGTACTTC. This gives the protein CSAERGTATYEQYF.

This clonotype was seen a handful of times. The J gene is TRBJ2-1, the V gene TRBV9, with D possibly matching TRBD1 (5 bases). V was clipped by 6 bases and J by 0 bases, with 10 bases between them. The germline V gene encodes CDR1 SGDLS and CDR2 YYNGEE. The CDR3 has 14 residues. The CDR3 loop reads CASNQGDSYNEQFF. CDR3 coding DNA: TGTGCCAGCAACCAGGGTGACTCCTACAATGAGCAGTTCTTC.

This clonotype showed up just a few times. CDR3 nucleotides: TGTGCCAGCAGCCAACTCCGAGAATCCTACAATGAGCAGTTCTTC. This gives the protein CASSQLRESYNEQFF. The V call is TRBV7-2, the J call TRBJ2-1, with D uncertain. The CDR3 extends over 15 amino acids. Germline V lookup: CDR1 SGHTA, CDR2 FQGNSA. V was shortened by 5 bases and J by 1 base, with 12 bases between the two germline ends.

This clonotype was detected a few times. This chain links TRBV9 with TRBJ2-7; no definite D call. Germline loops: CDR1 SGDLS, CDR2 YYNGEE. V was clipped by 0 bases and J by 0 bases, with 10 bases between them. The CDR3 consists of 15 residues. Here the CDR3 reads CASSVVDGFSYEQYF. The CDR3 DNA reads TGTGCCAGCAGCGTAGTGGACGGATTCTCCTACGAGCAGTACTTC. Variable domain in full (rest from reference TRBV9 and TRBJ2-7): DSGVTQTPKHLITATGQRVTLRCSPRSGDLSVYWYQQSLDQGLQFLIQYYNGEERAKGNILERFSAQQFPDLHSELNLSSLELGDSALYFCASSVVDGFSYEQYFGPGTRLTVT.

This rearrangement joins TRBV20-1 to TRBJ2-3, with 8 nucleotides matching TRBD2. This CDR3 is 17 amino acids long. Germline CDR1 DFQATT, CDR2 SNEGSKA (reference sequence). V trimming: 3 bases; J trimming: 4 bases; junction bases outside the gene matches: 15. The CDR3 spells CSASPPSGGGPSDTQYF. The DNA for the CDR3 is TGCAGTGCTAGTCCACCGTCCGGGGGGGGCCCCTCAGATACGCAGTATTTT.

This rearrangement joins TRBV27 to TRBJ2-3, with D unclear. Trimming removed 4 bases at V and 7 bases at J, with 12 bases between. The CDR3 covers 13 residues. Germline CDR1 and CDR2: MNHEY and SMNVEV (reference sequence). CDR3 residues: CASSSLHANTQYF. CDR3 DNA sequence: TGTGCCAGCAGTTCACTCCACGCGAATACGCAGTATTTT.

Regarding this clonotype: A read error may produce the germline difference seen at one junction end. The chain combines TRBV5-1 with TRBJ1-1; D is unresolved. The CDR3 sequence is 13 residues long. Germline V lookup: CDR1 SGHRS, CDR2 YFSETQ. CDR3 in DNA: TGCACCAGCAGCTTGGTTGGTAACACTGAAGCTTTCTTT. Residues: CTSSLVGNTEAFF.

This clonotype was counted only a few times. CDR3 protein: CSARGDRDTYNSPLHF. DNA for the CDR3: TGCAGTGCTAGAGGGGATCGGGACACTTATAATTCACCCCTCCACTTT. This rearrangement joins TRBV20-1 to TRBJ1-6, with D maybe TRBD1 (6 bases). CDR3 length: 16 amino acids. Trimming stripped 1 base from V and 4 bases from J, with 14 bases between. The germline V gene has CDR1 DFQATT and CDR2 SNEGSKA (reference sequence).